This T cell receptor beta chain was captured in a study of OX40 agonist ivuxolimab in advanced cancers. Study-wide context: Ivuxolimab was an agonistic, fully human IgG2 monoclonal antibody directed against OX40 (CD134), a costimulatory receptor. The paper describes the monotherapy dose-escalation part (N of about 54 patients) of the phase I trial of ivuxolimab. Partial responses occurred in three dose-escalation patients, of whom one had hepatocellular carcinoma and two had cutaneous melanoma. Peripheral TCRbeta sequencing was intended to test whether TCR sequence diversity was altered and clonal T-cell expansion was caused by ivuxolimab. Intravenous ivuxolimab was administered to patients every 2 weeks at six dose levels: 0.01, 0.1, 0.3, 1.5, 3 and 10 mg/kg. In the dose-escalation cohort, 75% to 90% of patients were male, and the mean age was roughly 60 years with a range of roughly 23 to 79. Patients were allowed to have had prior anti-PD-1, anti-PD-L1 or anti-CTLA-4 therapy, and approximately 39% of the dose-escalation patients had been treated with checkpoint inhibitors. Among the roughly 50 dose-escalation patients, about 20 had hepatocellular carcinoma, roughly 15 melanoma, 9 renal cell carcinoma and 9 head and neck cancer. Study-wide findings and limitations: Which antigens the clonally expanded peripheral T cells were specific for was not determined. In partial responders in the 0.1-3.0 mg/kg groups, normalized peripheral clonal expansion was found to be among the lowest, especially among CD8+ T cells. At doses of 0.1 to 3.0 mg/kg, clonal expansion of both CD4+ and CD8+ blood T cells was observed from baseline to week 6. Low levels of normalized T-cell clonal expansion were also seen in some patients who did not respond. After ivuxolimab, expanded clones were on average more numerous among CD8+ T cells than among CD4+ T cells.

For sequencing of the TCRbeta CDR3 region, genomic DNA was extracted from the sorted cells. TCRbeta CDR3 regions were sequenced using the immunoSEQ Assay. TCRdb's version of the immuneACCESS table is confined to in-frame rearrangements and falls short of the full clone set. An unresolved V gene accounts for under half of the shortfall where checked; the remainder is of unknown origin. In this sample the table shows about 54,000 clones, roughly 86% of which occur a single time. The ten top clones hold around 1.3% of the sample. Concerning this clone itself: Its antigen is still unknown. No base-level quality is on record; no much larger clone is a single base apart.

Clipping removes 1 base from V and 2 bases from J, with 2 as the unmatched junction base count. Counted from cysteine to phenylalanine, this CDR3 has 14 amino acids. CDR3 DNA is the only sequence kept; it has 42 bases, read in frame from the first base. From a lookup of the germline V gene, CDR1 and CDR2 are SGHRS and YFSETQ. The trial excluded patients who had a history of autoimmune disease or were on systemic immunosuppression. In every dose cohort, peripheral blood was drawn for TCR sequencing at baseline, cycle 4 day 1, and cycle 7 day 1. The samples were taken from a phase I, first-in-human, multicenter, open-label dose-escalation trial of ivuxolimab. The trial enrolled adults with locally advanced or metastatic head and neck squamous cell, hepatocellular, melanoma or renal cell carcinoma. Before TCR sequencing, CD4+ and CD8+ T cells were separately sorted from peripheral blood.

This clonotype originated in an adult with an advanced solid tumor such as melanoma, head and neck, liver or kidney cancer. The chain is assembled from TRBV5-1 and TRBJ2-5; 7 bases in between match TRBD2. The specimen was CD4+ or CD8+ T cells sorted from blood, collected in a trial of the OX40 agonist ivuxolimab. The nucleotides are TGCGCCAGCAGCTTGCTCGGGGGGCAAGAGACCCAGTACTTC. Translated, this is CASSLLGGQETQYF.